Listed below are T cell receptor beta chains from one sample, sequenced in a study of blood T cell repertoires in COVID-19. TCRdb's copy holds only in-frame clones and misses some; the assay was immunoSEQ multiplex PCR. Of tens of thousands of clones in the sample, more than 80% are singletons; the top ten hold approximately 0.9%. The sample was peripheral blood. These receptors all come from a male donor with active COVID-19. The CDR3 runs from the conserved cysteine through the conserved F or W. A row's size may be missing; if present it is once, few, many or a size class.

J	V	size	CDR3
TRBJ1-1	TRBV6-2/TRBV6-3	once	CASSYRRTGTEAFF
TRBJ2-7	TRBV13	.	CASSLTSGVYEQYF
TRBJ1-5	TRBV21-1	.	CASSKKEGTAVSNQPQHF
TRBJ1-1	TRBV19	.	CASSIEGRNTEAFF
TRBJ1-1	TRBV7-9	.	CASSLATGTYTEAFF
TRBJ1-4	TRBV6-2/TRBV6-3	.	CASSYVGGRSATNEKLFF
TRBJ2-3	TRBV3-1/TRBV3-2	.	CASSRQGGSTDTQYF
TRBJ1-3	TRBV10-2	.	CASSESGGGNTIYF
TRBJ1-2	TRBV19	.	CASSAGLLNYGYTF
TRBJ1-5	TRBV7-2	.	CASSLVRVNQPQHF
TRBJ1-1	TRBV19	once	CASSIDGGPVETEAFF
TRBJ1-2	TRBV27	.	CASSLMDRGLSGYTF
TRBJ1-5	TRBV27	.	CAISGGIGQPQHF
TRBJ1-2	TRBV4-1	few	CASSQEAGGGYGYTF
TRBJ1-3	TRBV19	.	CASSTTGTGRNTIYF
TRBJ2-5	TRBV5-1	.	CASSLETGEETQYF
TRBJ1-5	TRBV15	.	CATSRRVEQPQHF
TRBJ2-7	TRBV3-1/TRBV3-2	.	CASSQTGIRVEQYF
TRBJ1-5	TRBV10-3	.	CAIRPGSLNQPQHF
TRBJ1-1	TRBV7-2	.	CASSLALIGGRNTEAFF
TRBJ1-2	TRBV6-4	.	CASSPQGQSNYGYTF
TRBJ1-2	TRBV5-4	once	CASSLQGIGGYTF
TRBJ1-1	TRBV7-3	.	CASSPRQGTEAFF
TRBJ1-1	TRBV3-1/TRBV3-2	.	CASRYGWGTDTEAFF
TRBJ1-2	TRBV9	.	CASSVDAGGFYGYTF
TRBJ2-1	TRBV3-1/TRBV3-2	.	CASSRDGGWDEQFF
TRBJ2-7	TRBV7-9	.	CAVLPSGGSYEQYF
TRBJ1-4	TRBV2	.	CASSEASRRAGKLFF
TRBJ1-2	TRBV27	.	CASSTGLGGYTF